The present TCR beta chain was sequenced within a study of vaccination and CD4 T cells after COVID-19. The overall study: Post-vaccination sampling time points for three convalescent patients were day 14 and days 161 to 241. Overlapping spike peptides of SARS-CoV-2, HCoV-NL63, HCoV-OC43 and HCoV-229E were used, and cells were stimulated with them.

The Oncomine TCR Beta short-read assay was applied to DNA of cultured CD4+ T cells. TCRdb independently ran MiXCR on the PCR reads; one entry per CDR3 protein. The sample lists 15,000 or so distinct CDR3 sequences, over 40% seen once, with over 10% in the top ten. CDR1 and CDR2 (germline): MNHEY, SMNVEV (reference sequence). The CDR3 sequence is 18 residues long. Trimming left V 0 bases short and J 2 bases short, with 20 bases between. This clonotype was counted between two and nine times. Its antigen is unidentified. Notes on the study in general: Only relatively few convalescent patients were studied, and early post-infection timepoints were not analyzed.

Documented time point: late sampling 161 to 241 days after vaccination in a few convalescent patients. The treatment: approximately nine-day PBMC culture with coronavirus spike peptide pools or control peptides (ViraFEST assay). T cells were expanded with peptide pools, and expanded clonotypes were identified by TCR sequencing. The clonotype comes from a human donor who had recovered from COVID-19. The sequences come from CD4+ T cells from blood, cultured in vitro, collected about 7 months after SARS-CoV-2 vaccination. The chain links TRBV27 to TRBJ2-7, with TRBD2 as a possible D gene (6 bases). The CDR3 loop is CASSLSGLEAGLTYEQYF. The CDR3 DNA sequence: TGTGCCAGCAGTTTATCTGGGCTAGAAGCGGGCCTTACCTACGAGCAGTACTTC.